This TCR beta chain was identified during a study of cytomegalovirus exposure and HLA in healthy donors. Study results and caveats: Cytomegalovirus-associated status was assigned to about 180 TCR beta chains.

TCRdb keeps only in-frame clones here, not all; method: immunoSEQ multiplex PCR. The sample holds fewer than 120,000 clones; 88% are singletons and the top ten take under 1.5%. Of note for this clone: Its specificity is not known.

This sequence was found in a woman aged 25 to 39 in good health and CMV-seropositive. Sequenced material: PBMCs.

CDR3 sequence (DNA): TGTGCCGGCGCGGGAGGAACCGGGACAGGGACAGATACGCAGTATTTT. Translated: CAGAGGTGTGTDTQYF. This sequence joins TRBV6-6 and TRBJ2-3, with D possibly matching TRBD1 (9 bases). V was cut by 11 bases and J by 3 bases, with 24 bases left in between. The CDR3 is 16 residues long. CDR1 is MNHNY, CDR2 SVGAGI, per germline (reference sequence).